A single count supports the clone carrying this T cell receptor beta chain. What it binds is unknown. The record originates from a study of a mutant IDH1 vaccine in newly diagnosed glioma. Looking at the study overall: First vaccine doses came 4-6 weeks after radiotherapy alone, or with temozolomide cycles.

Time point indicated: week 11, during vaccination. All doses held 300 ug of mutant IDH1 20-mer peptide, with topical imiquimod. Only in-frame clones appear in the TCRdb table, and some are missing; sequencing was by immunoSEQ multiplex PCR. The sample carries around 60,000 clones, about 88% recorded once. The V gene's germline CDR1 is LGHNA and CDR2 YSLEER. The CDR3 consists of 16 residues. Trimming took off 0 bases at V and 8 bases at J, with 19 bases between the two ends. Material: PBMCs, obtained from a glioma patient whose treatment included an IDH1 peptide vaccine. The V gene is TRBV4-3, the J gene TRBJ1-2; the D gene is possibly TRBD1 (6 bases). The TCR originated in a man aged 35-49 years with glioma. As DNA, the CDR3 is TGCGCCAGCAGCCAAGAGTATGGACAGTGGGGGCGGGGCTACACCTTC. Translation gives CASSQEYGQWGRGYTF.